The next 13 T cell receptor beta chains were all read from a single sample in a study of cytomegalovirus exposure and HLA in healthy donors. Generated by immunoSEQ multiplex PCR, the TCRdb table keeps only in-frame clones and is missing some. There are about 130,000 clones in the sample; roughly 89% occur only once, and approximately 2% lies in the top ten. The specimen was PBMCs. These receptors all stem from a woman younger than 30 in good health and CMV-seronegative.

V and J are TRBV6-5 and TRBJ2-2; D perhaps matches TRBD1 (6 bases). The CDR3 length is 13 residues. The ends were cut back, 0 bases at V and 14 bases at J, with 13 bases in the middle. Germline lookup yields CDR1 MNHEY and CDR2 SVGAGI. The CDR3 nucleotides read TGTGCCAGCAGTTACTCGAGGGACACCCATCTGTTTTTT. Protein product: CASSYSRDTHLFF.

V and J are TRBV7-8 and TRBJ1-1; 7 bases line up with TRBD1. Germline lookup yields CDR1 SGHVS and CDR2 FQNEAQ. With V trimmed by 1 base and J by 1 base, 12 bases remained unmatched. This CDR3 comprises 18 residues. CDR3 in DNA: TGTGCCAGCAGCTTAGATCAGGAGGGGGCGCGAACGAACACTGAAGCTTTCTTT. Amino acids: CASSLDQEGARTNTEAFF. Full variable domain (remainder filled in from reference TRBV7-8 and TRBJ1-1): GAGVSQSPRYKVAKRGQDVALRCDPISGHVSLFWYQQALGQGPEFLTYFQNEAQLDKSGLPSDRFFAERPEGSVSTLKIQRTQQEDSAVYLCASSLDQEGARTNTEAFFGQGTRLTVV.

The chain employs TRBV9 and TRBJ2-1; 12 bases line up with TRBD2. This CDR3 is built from 17 residues. Losses at the gene ends were 3 bases for V and 7 bases for J; bases not matched to a gene: 11. CDR1 and CDR2 (germline): SGDLS, YYNGEE. CDR3: CASSARLAGEGVNEQFF. DNA for the CDR3: TGTGCCAGCAGCGCTCGACTAGCGGGAGAGGGGGTAAATGAGCAGTTCTTC.

The CDR3 nucleotides read TGTGCCATCAGTGGGGAGGGTTACTATGGCTACACCTTC. Amino acids: CAISGEGYYGYTF. The rearrangement uses TRBV10-3 and TRBJ1-2, with D unresolved. Trimming removed 4 bases at V and 3 bases at J, with 9 bases between. The CDR3 totals 13 residues. Per the germline V gene, CDR1 is ENHRY and CDR2 is SYGVKD.

V gene TRBV11-3 combines with J gene TRBJ2-5, with D tentatively TRBD2 (5 bases). The CDR3 contains 15 residues. Between the trimmed V and J ends, which lost 1 base and 5 bases, there was a span of 14 bases. CDR1 is SGHNT, CDR2 YENEEA, per germline. The CDR3 DNA reads TGTGCCAGCAGCTTAGCGGGAATCCGCGCGGAGACCCAGTACTTC. It encodes CASSLAGIRAETQYF.

V and J are TRBV4-1 and TRBJ1-1; the D is unclear. V gave up 0 bases and J gave up 11 bases, with 10 bases separating them. The germline CDR1 and CDR2 sequences are MGHRA and YSYEKL. This CDR3 spans 12 amino acids. The CDR3 is CASSQDRQVAFF. The CDR3 DNA follows: TGCGCCAGCAGCCAAGATCGGCAGGTGGCTTTCTTT.

As regards this clone: Other DNA sequences in the sample encode the same CDR3. The chain links TRBV5-6 to TRBJ2-5, with 8 bases aligning to TRBD1. CDR1 and CDR2 from the germline V gene are SGHDT and YYEEEE. The CDR3 covers 16 residues. J was trimmed by 0 bases and V by 0 bases; bases with no gene match: 4. CDR3 protein: CASSLVAGGDQETQYF. CDR3 in DNA: TGTGCCAGCAGCTTGGTGGCAGGGGGCGACCAAGAGACCCAGTACTTC.

The CDR3 loop reads CASSLVTGETGWYEQYF. The DNA for the CDR3 is TGTGCCAGCAGCTTAGTTACTGGGGAGACAGGGTGGTACGAGCAGTACTTC. The V call is TRBV7-8, the J call TRBJ2-7; 7 bases agree with TRBD1. The germline V gene encodes CDR1 SGHVS and CDR2 FQNEAQ. Trimming took 1 base from V and 4 from J; bases not matched to a gene: 13. The CDR3 runs to 17 residues. Drawing the rest from reference TRBV7-8 and TRBJ2-7, the complete variable domain is GAGVSQSPRYKVAKRGQDVALRCDPISGHVSLFWYQQALGQGPEFLTYFQNEAQLDKSGLPSDRFFAERPEGSVSTLKIQRTQQEDSAVYLCASSLVTGETGWYEQYFGPGTRLTVT.

The V and J genes are TRBV7-2 and TRBJ2-5, with D hard to call. The length of the CDR3 is 13 residues. The V end was cut by 5 bases, the J end by 5 bases, with 12 bases between. The germline gives CDR1 SGHTA, CDR2 FQGNSA. CDR3 amino acids: CASSAFSWETQYF. In DNA, the CDR3 is TGTGCCAGCAGCGCTTTTAGTTGGGAGACCCAGTACTTC.

The chain uses TRBV6-5 and TRBJ2-2, with 7 positions matching TRBD2. J gave up 4 bases and V 6 bases, and 8 bases lay outside the gene matches. Germline CDR1 and CDR2: MNHEY and SVGAGI. The CDR3 runs 15 residues. The CDR3 DNA follows: TGTGCCAGCAGACGGGGACTAACCTTCACCGGGGAGCTGTTTTTT. As protein: CASRRGLTFTGELFF.

V is TRBV11-2 and J is TRBJ2-7, with 10 positions matching TRBD2. With 5 bases clipped from V and 7 bases from J, the junction kept 14 bases outside the gene matches. Germline loops: CDR1 SGHAT, CDR2 FQNNGV. The CDR3 contains 16 residues. CDR3 nucleotides: TGTGCCAGCAGCCCCGTAGCGGGAGGCCGGTCGAGGGAGCAGTACTTC. This translates into CASSPVAGGRSREQYF.

The gene calls are TRBV18 and TRBJ2-2; tentative D call: TRBD1 (6 bases). Per the germline V gene, CDR1 is KGHSH and CDR2 is LQKENI. This CDR3 contains 14 residues. The V end lost 5 bases, the J end lost 0 bases, and 7 bases lay between the germline ends. The CDR3 loop is CASSEGANTGELFF. The CDR3, as DNA: TGTGCCAGCTCAGAGGGGGCGAACACCGGGGAGCTGTTTTTT.

The table lists this clone with a count of one. The chain joins TRBV4-1 to TRBJ2-7; the match to TRBD1 covers 10 bases. The CDR3 loop spans 15 amino acids. From germline, CDR1 is MGHRA and CDR2 YSYEKL. J was trimmed by 0 bases and V by 2 bases; bases with no gene match: 1. CDR3 loop: CASSQRDRGSYEQYF. DNA of the CDR3: TGCGCCAGCAGCCAAAGGGACAGGGGCTCCTACGAGCAGTACTTC.